The clone carrying this T cell receptor (beta chain) was counted a few times. Its specificity is unknown. No conserved phenylalanine or tryptophan ends this CDR3, so it is likely a read error. This record comes from a study of metastatic and nonmetastatic thyroid tumors. Every patient was untreated before thyroid surgery. The CDR3 runs 14 residues. CDR1 MNHEY and CDR2 SVGEGT come from the germline V gene. V was pared by 5 bases and J by 1 base, with 8 bases between. Study conclusions and caveats: In both blood and tumor samples, TCR beta diversity was reported significantly higher for malignant than benign nodules.

TCRdb re-processed the PCR reads through MiXCR. Of tens of thousands of clones in the sample, around 21% were seen once. This TCR came from a female donor with papillary thyroid cancer or a benign thyroid nodule (not recorded which). Some clones in this sample may be carry-over from other donors' samples. The sample consisted of blood. The chain carries TRBV6-2 or TRBV6-3 and TRBJ2-2, with D tentatively TRBD1 (6 bases). In DNA, the CDR3 is TGTGCCAGCAGTCCGGGACAGAACACCGGGGAGCTGTTTCTT. As protein: CASSPGQNTGELFL.